This T cell receptor (beta chain) emerged from a study of OX40 agonist ivuxolimab in advanced cancers. Study background: People in dose escalation had one of these cancers: hepatocellular carcinoma, melanoma, renal cell or head and neck cancer. Three patients got partial responses; one had hepatocellular carcinoma and two had cutaneous melanoma. Study-wide results and limits: Expanded clones were, on average, more numerous in CD8+ T cells than in CD4+.

Profiling relied on immunoSEQ multiplex PCR, and the TCRdb table lists in-frame clones only, not all of them. The sample includes about 120,000 clones, around 87% of them seen just once. The CDR3 extends over 17 amino acids. Germline V lookup: CDR1 SGHTA, CDR2 FQGNSA. J was trimmed by 4 bases and V by 3 bases; bases with no gene match: 6. This clone was seen only once. No antigen is known for it. The starting material was CD4+ or CD8+ T cells sorted from blood, obtained in a trial of the OX40 agonist ivuxolimab. The chain is built from TRBV7-2 and TRBJ2-2, with 12 bases lining up with TRBD2. This clonotype was obtained from an adult with an advanced solid tumor such as melanoma, head and neck, liver or kidney cancer. This CDR3 reads CASSFTSGGRVTGELFF. The DNA of the CDR3 is TGTGCCAGCAGCTTCACTAGCGGGGGGCGGGTCACCGGGGAGCTGTTTTTT.